This T cell receptor beta chain was sequenced for a study of immune characterization of retroperitoneal liposarcoma. MiXCR, run by TCRdb on the PCR reads, gives a single entry per CDR3 protein. Found here are a few thousand distinct CDR3 sequences, roughly 50% of them singletons; the top ten hold 35% to 55%. This CDR3 is 15 amino acids long. J lost 6 bases, V lost 5 bases, and 12 bases had no gene match. Germline V lookup: CDR1 MNHNY, CDR2 SVGAGI (reference sequence). Sequences were obtained from tumor tissue. The clonotype was recovered from a male donor with retroperitoneal liposarcoma. The chain links TRBV6-6 to TRBJ1-1, with 7 nucleotides matching TRBD1. The CDR3 here is CASSVTGTARAEAFF. DNA of the CDR3: TGTGCCAGCAGTGTCACCGGGACAGCGAGGGCTGAAGCTTTCTTT.